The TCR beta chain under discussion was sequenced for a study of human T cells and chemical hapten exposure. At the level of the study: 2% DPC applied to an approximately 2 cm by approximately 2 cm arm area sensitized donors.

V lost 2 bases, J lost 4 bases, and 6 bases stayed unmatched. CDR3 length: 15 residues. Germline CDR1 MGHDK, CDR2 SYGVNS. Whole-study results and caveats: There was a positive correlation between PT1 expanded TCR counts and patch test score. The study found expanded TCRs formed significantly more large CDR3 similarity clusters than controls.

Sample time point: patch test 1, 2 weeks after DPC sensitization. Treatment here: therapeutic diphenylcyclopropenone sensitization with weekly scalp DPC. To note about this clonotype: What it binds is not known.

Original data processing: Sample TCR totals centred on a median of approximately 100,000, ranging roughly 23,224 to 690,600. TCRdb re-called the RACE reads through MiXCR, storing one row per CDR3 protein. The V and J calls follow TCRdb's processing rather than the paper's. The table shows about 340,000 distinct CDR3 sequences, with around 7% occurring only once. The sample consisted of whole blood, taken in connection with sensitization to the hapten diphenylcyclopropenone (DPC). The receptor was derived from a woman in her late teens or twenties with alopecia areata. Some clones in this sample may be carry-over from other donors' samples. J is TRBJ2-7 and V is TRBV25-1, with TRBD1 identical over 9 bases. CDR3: CASSEAAGQGYEQYF. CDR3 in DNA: TGTGCCAGCAGTGAAGCGGCTGGACAGGGGTACGAGCAGTACTTC.